This passage covers 2 T cell receptor beta chains from one sample sequenced in a study of blood T cell repertoires in COVID-19. Method: immunoSEQ multiplex PCR; TCRdb's copy keeps in-frame clones and lacks some. The sample gives fewer than 130,000 clones, 70% to 80% of which show up once; 20% is in the top ten. Sequencing was carried out using peripheral blood. The source of these receptors is a man between 65 and 79 years old with active or convalescent COVID-19.

This clone has just one count. V usage is TRBV27 and J usage is TRBJ2-3, with 7 bases matching TRBD1. J lost 4 bases, V lost 10 bases, and 5 bases had no gene match. The CDR3 is 12 amino acids. CDR1 is MNHEY, CDR2 SMNVEV, per germline (reference sequence). This chain's CDR3 is CATTGAADTQYF. DNA of the CDR3: TGTGCCACTACAGGGGCCGCAGATACGCAGTATTTT.

The genes are TRBV19 and TRBJ1-2; maybe TRBD1 (6 bases). The germline gives CDR1 LNHDA, CDR2 SQIVND (reference sequence). Trimming removed 6 bases from V and 2 bases from J, with 13 bases in between. The CDR3 consists of 14 residues. The CDR3 bases are TGTGCCAGTAGAGGACAGTCTAGAAACTATGGCTACACCTTC. Protein product: CASRGQSRNYGYTF.